This T cell receptor (beta chain) was identified during a study of cytomegalovirus exposure and HLA in healthy donors. Use of 60 Vbeta and 13 Jbeta primers characterized the PCR. TCRdb's copy holds only in-frame clones and misses some; the assay was immunoSEQ multiplex PCR. The data show about 140,000 clones, around 80% seen once. Looked up from germline, CDR1 is SGHTA and CDR2 is FQGNSA. CDR3 length: 14 amino acids. V lost 1 base and J 2 bases, leaving 9 bases between the germline ends. The V and J genes are TRBV7-2 and TRBJ2-7; D unresolved. Sequenced input: PBMCs. The receptor was derived from a man aged 35 to 55 in good health and CMV-seronegative. The CDR3 DNA is TGTGCCAGCAGCTTAGGGAGCCTCCCCTACGAGCAGTACTTC. Its protein is CASSLGSLPYEQYF.